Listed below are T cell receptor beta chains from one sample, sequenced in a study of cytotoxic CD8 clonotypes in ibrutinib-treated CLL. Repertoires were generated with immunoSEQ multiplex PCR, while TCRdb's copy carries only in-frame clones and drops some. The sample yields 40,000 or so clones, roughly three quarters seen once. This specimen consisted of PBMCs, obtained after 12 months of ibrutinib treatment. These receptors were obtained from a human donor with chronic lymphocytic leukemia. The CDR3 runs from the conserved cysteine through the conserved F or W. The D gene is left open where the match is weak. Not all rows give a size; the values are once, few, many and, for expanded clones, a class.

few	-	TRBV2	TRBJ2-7	CASLYPYEQYF	TGTGCCAGCCTTTATCCCTACGAGCAGTACTTC
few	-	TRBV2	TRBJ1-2	CASSPDVDGYTF	TGTGCCAGCAGTCCGGACGTGGATGGCTACACCTTC
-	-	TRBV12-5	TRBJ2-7	CASGLHTRREQYF	TGTGCTAGTGGTTTGCACACCCGAAGGGAGCAGTACTTC
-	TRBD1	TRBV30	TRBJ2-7	CAWRSDRASYEQYF	TGTGCCTGGAGATCGGACAGGGCATCCTACGAGCAGTACTTC
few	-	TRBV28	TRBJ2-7	CASSFHGQTSYEQYF	TGTGCCAGCAGTTTTCACGGCCAGACTTCCTACGAGCAGTACTTC
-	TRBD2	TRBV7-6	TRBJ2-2	CASSPLAGGELFF	TGTGCCAGCAGCCCCTTAGCGGGAGGGGAGCTGTTTTTT
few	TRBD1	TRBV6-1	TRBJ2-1	CASSEQGKGQGRQFF	TGTGCCAGCAGTGAACAGGGAAAAGGACAGGGTAGACAGTTCTTC
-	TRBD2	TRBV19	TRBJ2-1	CASSGGLAGGPGVF	TGTGCCAGTAGCGGGGGGCTAGCGGGAGGGCCAGGTGTCTTC
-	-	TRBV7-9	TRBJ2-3	CASSLENRVLDTQYF	TGTGCCAGCAGCTTAGAGAACAGGGTGTTGGATACGCAGTATTTT
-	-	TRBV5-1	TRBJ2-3	CASSLVAGSTDTQYF	TGCGCCAGCAGCTTGGTCGCAGGCAGCACAGATACGCAGTATTTT
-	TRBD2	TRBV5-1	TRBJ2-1	CASSLGQGATSGRAQRNEQFF	TGCGCCAGCAGCTTGGGACAGGGGGCAACTAGCGGGAGGGCCCAACGAAATGAGCAGTTCTTC
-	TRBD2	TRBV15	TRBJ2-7	CATSSAPGAGGREQYF	TGTGCCACCAGCAGTGCCCCCGGGGCGGGAGGGCGGGAGCAGTACTTC
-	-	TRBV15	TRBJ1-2	CATSREAKEGYTF	TGTGCCACCAGCAGAGAGGCCAAGGAGGGCTACACCTTC
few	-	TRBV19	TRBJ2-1	CASSIDVPSYNEQFF	TGTGCCAGTAGTATCGACGTACCCTCCTACAATGAGCAGTTCTTC
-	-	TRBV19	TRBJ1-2	CASSAGGGAQGGGYTF	TGTGCCAGTAGTGCCGGAGGGGGGGCCCAGGGAGGTGGCTACACCTTC
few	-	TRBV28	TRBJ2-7	CASTLLGTYEQYF	TGTGCCAGCACTCTCTTGGGAACCTACGAGCAGTACTTC
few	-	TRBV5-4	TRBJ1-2	CASSLEVATQNYGYTF	TGTGCCAGCAGTCTCGAAGTTGCGACGCAAAACTATGGCTACACCTTC
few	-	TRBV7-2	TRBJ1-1	CASSPARGIMNTEAFF	TGTGCCAGCAGCCCCGCCAGGGGAATTATGAACACTGAAGCTTTCTTT
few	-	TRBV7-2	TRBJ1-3	CASAPWEGAGNTIYF	TGTGCCAGCGCCCCTTGGGAGGGGGCTGGAAACACCATATATTTT
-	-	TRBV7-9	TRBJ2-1	CASSFQGAGYNEQFF	TGTGCCAGCAGCTTCCAAGGGGCGGGATACAATGAGCAGTTCTTC
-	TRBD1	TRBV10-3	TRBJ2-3	CAIRGQGSTDTQYF	TGTGCCATCAGGGGACAGGGGAGCACAGATACGCAGTATTTT
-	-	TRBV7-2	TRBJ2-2	CASSSAVGTGELFF	TGTGCCAGCAGCTCTGCTGTGGGCACCGGGGAGCTGTTTTTT
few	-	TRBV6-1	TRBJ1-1	CASSDFRKNTEAFF	TGTGCCAGCAGTGATTTCAGGAAGAACACTGAAGCTTTCTTT
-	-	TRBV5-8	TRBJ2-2	CASNKLGGRTGELFF	TGTGCCAGCAACAAACTCGGGGGTCGAACCGGGGAGCTGTTTTTT
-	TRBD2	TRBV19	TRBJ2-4	CASSTASGRRNIQYF	TGTGCCAGTAGTACCGCTAGCGGACGCCGTAACATTCAGTACTTC
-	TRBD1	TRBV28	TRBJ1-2	CASSDRDRVPYGYTF	TGTGCCAGCAGTGACCGGGACAGGGTCCCGTATGGCTACACCTTC
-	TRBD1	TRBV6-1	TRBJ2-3	CASKSGTATDTQYF	TGTGCCAGCAAATCCGGGACAGCTACAGATACGCAGTATTTT
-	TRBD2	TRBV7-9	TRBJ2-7	CASSREGYEQYF	TGTGCCAGTTCCAGGGAGGGCTACGAGCAGTACTTC
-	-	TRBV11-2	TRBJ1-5	CASSLGFQGQWPQHF	TGTGCCAGCAGCTTAGGGTTCCAGGGGCAATGGCCCCAGCATTTT
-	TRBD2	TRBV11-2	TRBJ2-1	CASVSGTSVYNEQFF	TGTGCCAGCGTGTCCGGGACTAGCGTTTACAATGAGCAGTTCTTC
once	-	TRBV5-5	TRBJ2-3	CASSLEWTTSTDTQYF	TGTGCCAGCAGCTTGGAGTGGACCACTAGCACAGATACGCAGTATTTT
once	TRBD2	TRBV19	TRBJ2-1	CASSKVGLVYNEQFF	TGTGCCAGTAGTAAAGTAGGACTAGTTTACAATGAGCAGTTCTTC
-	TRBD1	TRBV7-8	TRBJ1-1	CASSLGTGTVRNTEAFF	TGTGCCAGCAGCTTGGGAACCGGGACAGTAAGGAACACTGAAGCTTTCTTT
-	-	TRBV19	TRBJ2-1	CASSTSGTFNEQFF	TGTGCCAGTAGTACTTCCGGGACATTTAATGAGCAGTTCTTC
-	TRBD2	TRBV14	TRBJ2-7	CASSQNGLAGEQYF	TGTGCCAGCAGCCAAAATGGACTAGCGGGAGAGCAGTACTTC
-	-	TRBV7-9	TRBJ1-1	CASSPRTGDTEAFF	TGTGCCAGCAGCCCCCGGACGGGAGACACTGAAGCTTTCTTT
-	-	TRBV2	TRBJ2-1	CASAISYNEQFF	TGTGCCAGCGCTATCTCCTACAATGAGCAGTTCTTC
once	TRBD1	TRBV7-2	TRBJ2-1	CASSSGTGRQEQFF	TGTGCCAGCAGCTCCGGGACAGGCCGACAGGAGCAGTTCTTC
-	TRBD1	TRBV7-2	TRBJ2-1	CASSTGTGYNEQFF	TGTGCCAGCAGCACCGGGACAGGGTACAATGAGCAGTTCTTC
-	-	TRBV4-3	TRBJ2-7	CASSQAGDLSYEQYF	TGCGCCAGCAGCCAAGCCGGGGATTTATCCTACGAGCAGTACTTC
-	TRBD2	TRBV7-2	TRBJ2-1	CASSKTSGSQDEQFF	TGTGCCAGCAGCAAGACGAGCGGGAGTCAGGATGAGCAGTTCTTC
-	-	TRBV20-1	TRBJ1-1	CSARQVEAFF	TGCAGTGCTAGACAGGTTGAAGCTTTCTTT